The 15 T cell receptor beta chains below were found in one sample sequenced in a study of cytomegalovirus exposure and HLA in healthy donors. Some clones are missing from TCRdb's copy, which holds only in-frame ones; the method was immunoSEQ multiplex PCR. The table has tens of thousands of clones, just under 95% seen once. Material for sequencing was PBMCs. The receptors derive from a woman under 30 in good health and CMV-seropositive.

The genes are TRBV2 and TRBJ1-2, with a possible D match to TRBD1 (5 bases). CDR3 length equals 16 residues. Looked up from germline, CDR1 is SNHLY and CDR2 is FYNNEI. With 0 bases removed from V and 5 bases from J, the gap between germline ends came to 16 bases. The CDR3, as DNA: TGTGCCAGCAGTGAAGCTCATGGGGCGGGGTGGTATGGCTACACCTTC. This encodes CASSEAHGAGWYGYTF.

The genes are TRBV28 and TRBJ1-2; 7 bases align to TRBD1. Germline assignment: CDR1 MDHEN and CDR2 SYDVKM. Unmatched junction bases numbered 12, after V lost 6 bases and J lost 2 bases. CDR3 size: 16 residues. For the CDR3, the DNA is TGTGCCAGCAGCCTGGGACAGCTGGGGGGAAACTATGGCTACACCTTC. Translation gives CASSLGQLGGNYGYTF.

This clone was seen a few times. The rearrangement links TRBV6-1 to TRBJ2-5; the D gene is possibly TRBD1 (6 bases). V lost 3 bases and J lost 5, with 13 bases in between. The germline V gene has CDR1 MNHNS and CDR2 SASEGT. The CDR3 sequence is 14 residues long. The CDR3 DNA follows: TGTGCCAGCAGTGAGTCTGGAGGACAGGAGACCCAGTACTTC. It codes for CASSESGGQETQYF.

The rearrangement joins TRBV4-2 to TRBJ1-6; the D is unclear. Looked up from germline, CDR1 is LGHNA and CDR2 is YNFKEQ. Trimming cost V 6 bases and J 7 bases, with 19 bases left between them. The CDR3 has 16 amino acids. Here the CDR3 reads CASRLEPGNWNSPLHF. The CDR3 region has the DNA TGTGCCAGCAGGCTAGAGCCGGGGAACTGGAATTCACCCCTCCACTTT.

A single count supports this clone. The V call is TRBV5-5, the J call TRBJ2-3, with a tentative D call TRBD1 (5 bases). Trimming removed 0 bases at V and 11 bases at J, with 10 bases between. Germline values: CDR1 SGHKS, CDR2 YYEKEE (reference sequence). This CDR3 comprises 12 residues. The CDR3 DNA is TGTGCCAGCAGCTTGGAGGTGACAGAGCAGTATTTT. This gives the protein CASSLEVTEQYF.

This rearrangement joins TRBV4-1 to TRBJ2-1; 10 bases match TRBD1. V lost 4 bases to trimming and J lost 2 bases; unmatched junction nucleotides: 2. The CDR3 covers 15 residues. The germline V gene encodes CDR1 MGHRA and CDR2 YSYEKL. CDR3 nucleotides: TGCGCCAGCAGCCGAGGACAGGGGGCCTACAATGAGCAGTTCTTC. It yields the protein CASSRGQGAYNEQFF.

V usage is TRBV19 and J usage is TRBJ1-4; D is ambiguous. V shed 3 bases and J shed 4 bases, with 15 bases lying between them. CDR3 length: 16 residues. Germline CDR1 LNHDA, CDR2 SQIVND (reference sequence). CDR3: CASSMVTAAYNEKLFF. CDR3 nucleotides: TGTGCCAGTAGTATGGTCACAGCAGCCTATAATGAAAAACTGTTTTTT.

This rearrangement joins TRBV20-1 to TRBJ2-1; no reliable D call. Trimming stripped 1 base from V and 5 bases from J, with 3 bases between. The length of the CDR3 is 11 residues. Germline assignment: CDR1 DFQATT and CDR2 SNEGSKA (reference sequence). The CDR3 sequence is CSARGDNEQFF. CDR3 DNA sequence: TGCAGTGCTAGAGGCGACAATGAGCAGTTCTTC.

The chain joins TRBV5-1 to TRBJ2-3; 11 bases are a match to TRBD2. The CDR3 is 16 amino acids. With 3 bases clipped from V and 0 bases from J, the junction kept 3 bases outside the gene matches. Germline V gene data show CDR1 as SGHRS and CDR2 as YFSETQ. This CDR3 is CASSYRTSGSTDTQYF. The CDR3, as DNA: TGCGCCAGCAGCTACCGGACTAGCGGGAGCACAGATACGCAGTATTTT. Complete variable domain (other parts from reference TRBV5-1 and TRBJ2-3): KAGVTQTPRYLIKTRGQQVTLSCSPISGHRSVSWYQQTPGQGLQFLFEYFSETQRNKGNFPGRFSGRQFSNSRSEMNVSTLELGDSALYLCASSYRTSGSTDTQYFGPGTRLTVL.

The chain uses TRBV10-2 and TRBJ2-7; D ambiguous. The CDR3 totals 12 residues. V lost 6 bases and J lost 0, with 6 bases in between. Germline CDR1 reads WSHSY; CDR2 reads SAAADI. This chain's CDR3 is CASSGLSYEQYF. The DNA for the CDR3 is TGCGCCAGCAGCGGTCTCTCCTACGAGCAGTACTTC.

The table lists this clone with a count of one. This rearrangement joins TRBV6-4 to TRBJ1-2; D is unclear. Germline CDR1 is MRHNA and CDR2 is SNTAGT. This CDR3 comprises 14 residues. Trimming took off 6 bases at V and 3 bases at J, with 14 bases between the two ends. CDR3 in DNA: TGTGCCAGCAGACCCCCAAGCCCATACTATGGCTACACCTTC. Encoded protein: CASRPPSPYYGYTF.

The DNA for the CDR3 is TGTGCCAGCAGTTTAGGCCGAGGGACTGAAGCTTTCTTT. Translating it yields CASSLGRGTEAFF. This chain uses TRBV28 with TRBJ1-1, with D unclear. CDR1 is MDHEN, CDR2 SYDVKM, per germline. The CDR3 is 13 amino acids. With 2 bases removed from V and 5 bases from J, the gap between germline ends came to 9 bases. The whole variable domain, remainder taken from reference TRBV28 and TRBJ1-1, is DVKVTQSSRYLVKRTGEKVFLECVQDMDHENMFWYRQDPGLGLRLIYFSYDVKMKEKGDIPEGYSVSREKKERFSLILESASTNQTSMYLCASSLGRGTEAFFGQGTRLTVV.

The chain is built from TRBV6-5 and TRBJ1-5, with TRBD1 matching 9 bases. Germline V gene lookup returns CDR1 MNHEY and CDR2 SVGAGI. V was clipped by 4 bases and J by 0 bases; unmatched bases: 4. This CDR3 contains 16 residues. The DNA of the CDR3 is TGTGCCAGCAGTTCCGGGACAGGGTATAGCAATCAGCCCCAGCATTTT. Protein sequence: CASSSGTGYSNQPQHF.

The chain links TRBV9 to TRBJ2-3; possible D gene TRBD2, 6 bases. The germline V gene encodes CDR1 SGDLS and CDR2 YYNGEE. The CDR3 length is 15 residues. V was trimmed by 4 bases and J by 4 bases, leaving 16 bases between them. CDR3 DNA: TGTGCCAGCAGCTATAGCGGAGTAGAGGCAGATACGCAGTATTTT. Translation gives CASSYSGVEADTQYF.

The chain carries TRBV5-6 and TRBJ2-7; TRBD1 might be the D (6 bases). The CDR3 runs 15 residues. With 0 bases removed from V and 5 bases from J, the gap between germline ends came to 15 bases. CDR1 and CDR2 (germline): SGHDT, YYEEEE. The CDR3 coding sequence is TGTGCCAGCAGCTTGGTTGGGCAGGGGCAGGACGAGCAGTACTTC. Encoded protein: CASSLVGQGQDEQYF.